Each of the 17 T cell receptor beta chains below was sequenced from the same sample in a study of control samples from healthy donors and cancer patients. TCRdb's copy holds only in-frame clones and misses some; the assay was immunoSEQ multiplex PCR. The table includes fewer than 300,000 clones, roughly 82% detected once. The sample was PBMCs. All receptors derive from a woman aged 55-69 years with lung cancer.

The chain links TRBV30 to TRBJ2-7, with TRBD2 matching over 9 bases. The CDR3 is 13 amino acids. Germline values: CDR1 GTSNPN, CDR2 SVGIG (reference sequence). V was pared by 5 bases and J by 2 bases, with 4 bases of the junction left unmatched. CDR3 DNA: TGTGCCTGGCGAGCGGGAGGTGCCTACGAGCAGTACTTC. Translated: CAWRAGGAYEQYF.

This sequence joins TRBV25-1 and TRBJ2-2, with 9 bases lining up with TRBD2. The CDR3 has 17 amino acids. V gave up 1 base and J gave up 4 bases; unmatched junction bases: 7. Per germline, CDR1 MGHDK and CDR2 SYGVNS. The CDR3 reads CASSESRIAGVTGELFF. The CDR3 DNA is TGTGCCAGCAGTGAATCCCGAATAGCGGGAGTCACCGGGGAGCTGTTTTTT.

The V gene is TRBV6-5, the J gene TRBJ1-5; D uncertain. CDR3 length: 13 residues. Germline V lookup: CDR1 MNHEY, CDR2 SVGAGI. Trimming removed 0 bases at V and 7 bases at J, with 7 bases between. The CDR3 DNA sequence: TGTGCCAGCAGTTACTCGAAGGGACAGCCCCAGCATTTT. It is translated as CASSYSKGQPQHF.

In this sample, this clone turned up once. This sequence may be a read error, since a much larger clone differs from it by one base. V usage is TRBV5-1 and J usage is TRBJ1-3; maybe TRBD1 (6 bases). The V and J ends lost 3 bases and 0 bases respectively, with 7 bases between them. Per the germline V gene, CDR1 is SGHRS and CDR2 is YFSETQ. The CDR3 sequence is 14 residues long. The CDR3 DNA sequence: TGCGCCAGCAGCTCGGACAGCTCTGGAAACACCATATATTTT. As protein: CASSSDSSGNTIYF.

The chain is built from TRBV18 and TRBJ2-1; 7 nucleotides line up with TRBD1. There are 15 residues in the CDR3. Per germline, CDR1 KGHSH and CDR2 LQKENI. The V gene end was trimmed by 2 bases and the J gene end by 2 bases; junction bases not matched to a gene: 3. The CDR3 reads CASSPSQGPYNEQFF. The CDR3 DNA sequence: TGTGCCAGCTCACCATCACAGGGGCCCTACAATGAGCAGTTCTTC.

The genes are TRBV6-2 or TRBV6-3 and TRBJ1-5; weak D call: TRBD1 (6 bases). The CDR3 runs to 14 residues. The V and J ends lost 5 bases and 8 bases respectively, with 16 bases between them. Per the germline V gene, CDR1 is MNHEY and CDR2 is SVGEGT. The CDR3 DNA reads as TGTGCCAGCAGTCTTGGGACAAACCAAGAGCCCCAGCATTTT. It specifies CASSLGTNQEPQHF.

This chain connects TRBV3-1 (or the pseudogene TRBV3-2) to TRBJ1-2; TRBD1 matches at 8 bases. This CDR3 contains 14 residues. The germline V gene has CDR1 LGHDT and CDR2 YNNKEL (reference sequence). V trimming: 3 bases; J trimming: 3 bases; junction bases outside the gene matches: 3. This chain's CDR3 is CASSHGTGDYGYTF. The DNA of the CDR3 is TGTGCCAGCAGCCATGGGACAGGCGACTATGGCTACACCTTC.

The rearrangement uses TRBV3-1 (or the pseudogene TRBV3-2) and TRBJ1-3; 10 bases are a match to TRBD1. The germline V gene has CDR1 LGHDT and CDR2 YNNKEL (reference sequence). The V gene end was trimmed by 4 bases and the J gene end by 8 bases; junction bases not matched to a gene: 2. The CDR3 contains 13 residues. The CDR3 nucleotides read TGTGCCAGCAGCCTCGGACAGGGGGACACCATATATTTT. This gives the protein CASSLGQGDTIYF.

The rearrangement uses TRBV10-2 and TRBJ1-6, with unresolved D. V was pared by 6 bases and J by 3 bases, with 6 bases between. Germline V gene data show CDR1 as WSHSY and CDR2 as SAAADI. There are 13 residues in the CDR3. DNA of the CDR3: TGCGCCAGCAGCACCATCTATAATTCACCCCTCCACTTT. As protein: CASSTIYNSPLHF.

The CDR3 nucleotides read TGTGCCAGCAGCTTAGCTTCTCAGCCCCAGCATTTT. It translates to CASSLASQPQHF. This chain joins TRBV7-9 and TRBJ1-5; no clear D gene. In germline, CDR1 is SEHNR, CDR2 FQNEAQ (reference sequence). CDR3 length: 12 residues. V was trimmed by 0 bases and J by 6 bases, leaving 3 bases between them.

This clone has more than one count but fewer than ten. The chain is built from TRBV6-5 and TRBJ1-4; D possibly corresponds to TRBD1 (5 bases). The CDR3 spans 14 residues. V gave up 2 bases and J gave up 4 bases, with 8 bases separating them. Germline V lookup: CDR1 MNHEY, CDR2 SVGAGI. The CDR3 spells CASSYRGGNEKLFF. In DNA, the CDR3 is TGTGCCAGCAGTTACAGGGGCGGTAATGAAAAACTGTTTTTT.

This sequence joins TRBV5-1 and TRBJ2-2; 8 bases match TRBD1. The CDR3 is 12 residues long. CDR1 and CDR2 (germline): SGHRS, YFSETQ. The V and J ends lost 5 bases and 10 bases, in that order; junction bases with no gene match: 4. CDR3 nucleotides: TGCGCCAGCAGGCAGGGGGCCTCGGAGCTGTTTTTT. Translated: CASRQGASELFF. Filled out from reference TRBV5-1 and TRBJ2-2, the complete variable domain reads KAGVTQTPRYLIKTRGQQVTLSCSPISGHRSVSWYQQTPGQGLQFLFEYFSETQRNKGNFPGRFSGRQFSNSRSEMNVSTLELGDSALYLCASRQGASELFFGEGSRLTVL.

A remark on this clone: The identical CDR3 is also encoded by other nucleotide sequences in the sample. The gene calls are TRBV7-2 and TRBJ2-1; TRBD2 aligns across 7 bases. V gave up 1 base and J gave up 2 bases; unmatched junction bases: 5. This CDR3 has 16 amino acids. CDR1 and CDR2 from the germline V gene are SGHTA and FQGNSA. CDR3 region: CASSLVGGGTYNEQFF. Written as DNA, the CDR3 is TGTGCCAGCAGCTTAGTGGGCGGGGGAACCTACAATGAGCAGTTCTTC. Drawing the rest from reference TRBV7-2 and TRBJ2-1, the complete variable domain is GAGVSQSPSNKVTEKGKDVELRCDPISGHTALYWYRQSLGQGLEFLIYFQGNSAPDKSGLPSDRFSAERTGGSVSTLTIQRTQQEDSAVYLCASSLVGGGTYNEQFFGPGTRLTVL.

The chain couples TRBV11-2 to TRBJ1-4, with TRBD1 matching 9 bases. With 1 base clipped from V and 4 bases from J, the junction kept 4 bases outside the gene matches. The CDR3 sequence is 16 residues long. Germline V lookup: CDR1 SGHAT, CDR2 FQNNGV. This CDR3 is CASSLAAGQGNEKLFF. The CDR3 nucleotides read TGTGCCAGCAGCTTAGCCGCGGGACAGGGTAATGAAAAACTGTTTTTT.

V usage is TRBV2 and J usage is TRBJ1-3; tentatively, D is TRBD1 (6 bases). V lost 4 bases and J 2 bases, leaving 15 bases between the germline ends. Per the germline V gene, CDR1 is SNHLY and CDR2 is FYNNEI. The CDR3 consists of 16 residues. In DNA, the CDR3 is TGTGCCAGCAGTGCACAGGGAACTCTTACTGGAAACACCATATATTTT. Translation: CASSAQGTLTGNTIYF.

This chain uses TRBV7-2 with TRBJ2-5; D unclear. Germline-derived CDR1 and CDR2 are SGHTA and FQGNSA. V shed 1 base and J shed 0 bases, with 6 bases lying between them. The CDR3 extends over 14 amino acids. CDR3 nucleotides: TGTGCCAGCAGCTTAGATTTCCACCAAGAGACCCAGTACTTC. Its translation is CASSLDFHQETQYF.

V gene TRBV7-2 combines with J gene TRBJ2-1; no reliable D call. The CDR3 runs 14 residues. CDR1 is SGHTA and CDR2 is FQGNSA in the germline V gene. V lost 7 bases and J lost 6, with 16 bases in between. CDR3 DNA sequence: TGTGCCAGCAATCCAACAGTGACGGTCAATGAGCAGTTCTTC. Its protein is CASNPTVTVNEQFF.